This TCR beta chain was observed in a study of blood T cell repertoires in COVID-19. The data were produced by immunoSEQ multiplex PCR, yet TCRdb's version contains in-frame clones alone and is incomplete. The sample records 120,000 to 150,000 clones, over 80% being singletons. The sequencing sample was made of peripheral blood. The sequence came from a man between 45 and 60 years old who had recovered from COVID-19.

The CDR3 here is CSVVAHSGNTIYF. DNA for the CDR3: TGCAGCGTTGTGGCCCACTCTGGAAACACCATATATTTT. This chain links TRBV29-1 with TRBJ1-3; D gene uncertain. The CDR3 is made up of 13 amino acids. Between the trimmed V and J ends, which lost 4 bases and 0 bases, there was a span of 7 bases. The germline gives CDR1 SQVTM, CDR2 ANQGSEA. Combining the CDR3 with reference TRBV29-1 and TRBJ1-3 gives the whole variable domain SAVISQKPSRDICQRGTSLTIQCQVDSQVTMMFWYRQQPGQSLTLIATANQGSEATYESGFVIDKFPISRPNLTFSTLTVSNMSPEDSSIYLCSVVAHSGNTIYFGEGSWLTVV.